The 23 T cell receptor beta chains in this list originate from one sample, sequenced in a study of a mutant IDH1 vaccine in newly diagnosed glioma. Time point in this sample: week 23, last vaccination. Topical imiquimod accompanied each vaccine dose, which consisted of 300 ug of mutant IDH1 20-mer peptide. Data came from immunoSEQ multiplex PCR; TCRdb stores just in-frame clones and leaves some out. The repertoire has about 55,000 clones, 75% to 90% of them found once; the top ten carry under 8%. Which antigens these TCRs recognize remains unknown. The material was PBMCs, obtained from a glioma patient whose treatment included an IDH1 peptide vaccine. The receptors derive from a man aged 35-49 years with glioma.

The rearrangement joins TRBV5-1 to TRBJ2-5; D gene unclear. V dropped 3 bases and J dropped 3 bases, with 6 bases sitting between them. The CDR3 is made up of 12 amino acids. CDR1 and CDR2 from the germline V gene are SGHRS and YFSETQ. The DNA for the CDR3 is TGCGCCAGCAGCTCCACAGAAGAGACCCAGTACTTC. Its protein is CASSSTEETQYF.

The CDR3 nucleotides read TGTGCCAGTAGGCCGGGACAGGGGACTGCAACTAATGAAAAACTGTTTTTT. Its translation is CASRPGQGTATNEKLFF. The chain carries TRBV19 and TRBJ1-4; 10 positions match TRBD1. Germline values: CDR1 LNHDA, CDR2 SQIVND (reference sequence). The CDR3 covers 17 residues. J was trimmed by 0 bases and V by 6 bases; bases with no gene match: 7.

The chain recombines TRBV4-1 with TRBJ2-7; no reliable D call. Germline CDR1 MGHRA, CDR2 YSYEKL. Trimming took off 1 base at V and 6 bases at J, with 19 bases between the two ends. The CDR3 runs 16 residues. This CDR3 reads CASSQVNGQNSLEQYF. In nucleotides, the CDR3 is TGCGCCAGCAGCCAAGTGAATGGGCAGAATTCTCTCGAGCAGTACTTC.

DNA of the CDR3: TGCGCCAGCAGTAGCACAGGGCGCAGCACAGATACGCAGTATTTT. It is translated as CASSSTGRSTDTQYF. This sequence joins TRBV4-1 and TRBJ2-3; the D gene is possibly TRBD1 (6 bases). V lost 6 bases and J lost 0, with 13 bases in between. The CDR3 contains 15 residues. CDR1 and CDR2 from the germline V gene are MGHRA and YSYEKL.

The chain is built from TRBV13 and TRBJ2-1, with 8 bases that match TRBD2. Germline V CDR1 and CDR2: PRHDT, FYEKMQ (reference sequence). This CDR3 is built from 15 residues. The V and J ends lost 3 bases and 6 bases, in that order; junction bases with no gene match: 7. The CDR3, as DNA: TGTGCCAGCAGCTTCCTAGCGGGTATGGGCAATGAGCAGTTCTTC. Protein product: CASSFLAGMGNEQFF.

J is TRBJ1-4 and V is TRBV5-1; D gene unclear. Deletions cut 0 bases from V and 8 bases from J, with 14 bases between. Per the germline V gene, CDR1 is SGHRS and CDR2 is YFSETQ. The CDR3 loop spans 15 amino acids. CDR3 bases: TGCGCCAGCAGCTTGGCCAACAGCGGGAGGGAAAAACTGTTTTTT. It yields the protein CASSLANSGREKLFF.

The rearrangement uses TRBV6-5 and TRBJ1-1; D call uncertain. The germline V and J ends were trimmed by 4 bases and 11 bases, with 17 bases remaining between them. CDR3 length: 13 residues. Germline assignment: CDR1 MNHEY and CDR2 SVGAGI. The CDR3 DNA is TGTGCCAGCAGTTTATTGGATGCGGCTGGGGCTTTCTTT. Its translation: CASSLLDAAGAFF.

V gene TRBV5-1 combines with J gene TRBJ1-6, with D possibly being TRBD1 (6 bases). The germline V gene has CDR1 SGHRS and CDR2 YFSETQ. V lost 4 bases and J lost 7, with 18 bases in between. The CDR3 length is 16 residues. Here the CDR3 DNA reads TGCGCCAGCAGCCCCGGATTCGGGACATTAAATTCACCCCTCCACTTT. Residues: CASSPGFGTLNSPLHF.

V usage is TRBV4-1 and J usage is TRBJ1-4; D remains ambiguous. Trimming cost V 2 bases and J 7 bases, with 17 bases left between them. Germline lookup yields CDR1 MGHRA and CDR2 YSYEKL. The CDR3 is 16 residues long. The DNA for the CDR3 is TGCGCCAGCAGCCAAACCTTCGGGCTCAGCGGTGAAAAACTGTTTTTT. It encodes CASSQTFGLSGEKLFF.

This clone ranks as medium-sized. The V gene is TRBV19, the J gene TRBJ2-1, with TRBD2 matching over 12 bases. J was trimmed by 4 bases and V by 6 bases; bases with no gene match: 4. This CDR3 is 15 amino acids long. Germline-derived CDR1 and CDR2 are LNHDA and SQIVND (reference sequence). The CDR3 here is CASSRTSGDYNEQFF. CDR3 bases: TGTGCCAGTAGCCGGACTAGCGGGGATTACAATGAGCAGTTCTTC.

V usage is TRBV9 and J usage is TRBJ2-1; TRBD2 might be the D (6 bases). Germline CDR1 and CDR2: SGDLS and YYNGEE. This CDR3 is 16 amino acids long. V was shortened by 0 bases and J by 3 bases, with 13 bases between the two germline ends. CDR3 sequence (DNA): TGTGCCAGCAGCGTAGGCCTAGCGCACGACTACAATGAGCAGTTCTTC. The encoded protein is CASSVGLAHDYNEQFF. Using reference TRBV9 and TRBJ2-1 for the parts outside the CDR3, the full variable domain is DSGVTQTPKHLITATGQRVTLRCSPRSGDLSVYWYQQSLDQGLQFLIQYYNGEERAKGNILERFSAQQFPDLHSELNLSSLELGDSALYFCASSVGLAHDYNEQFFGPGTRLTVL.

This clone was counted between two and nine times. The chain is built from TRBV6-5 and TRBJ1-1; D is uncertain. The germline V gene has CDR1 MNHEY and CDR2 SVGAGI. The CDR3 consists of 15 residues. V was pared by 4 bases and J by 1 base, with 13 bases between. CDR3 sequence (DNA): TGTGCCAGCAGTTCCGCAAGGGTGGGGAACACTGAAGCTTTCTTT. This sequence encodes CASSSARVGNTEAFF.

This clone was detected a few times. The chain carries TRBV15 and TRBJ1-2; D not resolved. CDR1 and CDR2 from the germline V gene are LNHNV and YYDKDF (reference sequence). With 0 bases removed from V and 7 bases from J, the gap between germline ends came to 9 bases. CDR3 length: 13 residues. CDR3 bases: TGTGCCACCAGCAGAGATAGGGCATCTGGCTACACCTTC. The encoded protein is CATSRDRASGYTF.

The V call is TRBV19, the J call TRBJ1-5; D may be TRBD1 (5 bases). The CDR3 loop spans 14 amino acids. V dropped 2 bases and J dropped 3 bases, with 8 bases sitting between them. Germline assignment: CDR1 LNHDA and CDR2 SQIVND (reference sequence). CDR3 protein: CASSIRDHNQPQHF. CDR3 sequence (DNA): TGTGCCAGTAGTATACGGGACCACAATCAGCCCCAGCATTTT.

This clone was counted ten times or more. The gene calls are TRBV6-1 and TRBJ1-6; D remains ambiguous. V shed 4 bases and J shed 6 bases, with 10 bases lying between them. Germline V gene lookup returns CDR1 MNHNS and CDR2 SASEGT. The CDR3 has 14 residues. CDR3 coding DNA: TGTGCCAGCAGTGGACGGTCTTTTAATTCACCCCTCCACTTT. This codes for CASSGRSFNSPLHF.

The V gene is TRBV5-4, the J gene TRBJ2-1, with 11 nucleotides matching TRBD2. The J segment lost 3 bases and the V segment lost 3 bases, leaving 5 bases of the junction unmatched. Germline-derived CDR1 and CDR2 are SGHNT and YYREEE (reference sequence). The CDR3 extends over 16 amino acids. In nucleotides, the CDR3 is TGTGCCAGCAGCTCAGTCGGACTAGCGGGCTACAATGAGCAGTTCTTC. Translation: CASSSVGLAGYNEQFF.

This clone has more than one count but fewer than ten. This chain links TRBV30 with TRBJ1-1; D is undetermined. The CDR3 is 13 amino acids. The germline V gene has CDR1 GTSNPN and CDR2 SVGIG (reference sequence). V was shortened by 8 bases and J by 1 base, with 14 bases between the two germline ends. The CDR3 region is CARRNHQNTEAFF. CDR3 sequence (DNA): TGTGCCCGACGTAATCACCAGAACACTGAAGCTTTCTTT.

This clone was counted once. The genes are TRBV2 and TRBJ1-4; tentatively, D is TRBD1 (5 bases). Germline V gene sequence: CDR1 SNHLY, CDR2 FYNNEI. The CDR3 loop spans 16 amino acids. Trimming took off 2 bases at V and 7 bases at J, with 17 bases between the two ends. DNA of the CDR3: TGTGCCAGCAGTGAAATCTCTGGGGGAGTGAGTGAAAAACTGTTTTTT. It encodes CASSEISGGVSEKLFF.

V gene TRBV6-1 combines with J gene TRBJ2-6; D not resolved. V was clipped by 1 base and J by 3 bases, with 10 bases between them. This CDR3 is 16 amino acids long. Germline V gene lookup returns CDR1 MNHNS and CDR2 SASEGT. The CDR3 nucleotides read TGTGCCAGCAGTGAAGTGGTTGGAAGTGGGGCCAACGTCCTGACTTTC. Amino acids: CASSEVVGSGANVLTF.

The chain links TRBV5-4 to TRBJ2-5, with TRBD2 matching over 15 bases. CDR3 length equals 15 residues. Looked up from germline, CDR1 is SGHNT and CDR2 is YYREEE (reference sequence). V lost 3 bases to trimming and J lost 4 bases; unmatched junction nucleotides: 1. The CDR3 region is CASSWGLAGGETQYF. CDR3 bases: TGTGCCAGCAGCTGGGGACTAGCGGGGGGAGAGACCCAGTACTTC.

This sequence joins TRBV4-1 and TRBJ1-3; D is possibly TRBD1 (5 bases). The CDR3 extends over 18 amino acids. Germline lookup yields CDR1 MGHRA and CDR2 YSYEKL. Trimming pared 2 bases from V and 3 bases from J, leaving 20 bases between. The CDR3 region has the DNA TGCGCCAGCAGCCAACCACCTCAGGGCGGGACGGATGGAAACACCATATATTTT. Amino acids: CASSQPPQGGTDGNTIYF.

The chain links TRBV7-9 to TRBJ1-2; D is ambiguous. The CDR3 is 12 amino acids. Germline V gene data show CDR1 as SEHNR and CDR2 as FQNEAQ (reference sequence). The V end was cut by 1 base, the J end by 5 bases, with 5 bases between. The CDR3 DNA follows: TGTGCCAGCAGCTTAGACCGGTATGGCTACACCTTC. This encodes CASSLDRYGYTF.

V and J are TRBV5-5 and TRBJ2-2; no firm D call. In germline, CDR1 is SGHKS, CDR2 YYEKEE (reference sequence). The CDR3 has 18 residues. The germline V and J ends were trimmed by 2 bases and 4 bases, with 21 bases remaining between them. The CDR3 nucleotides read TGTGCCAGCAGCTTACGGTCCAATCTCCTTACCTTCACCGGGGAGCTGTTTTTT. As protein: CASSLRSNLLTFTGELFF.